The clone carrying this T cell receptor beta chain was detected only a few times. Its target is not known. These data come from a study of response to subunit inactivated influenza vaccine. Study observations and caveats: Authors proposed each seasonal influenza vaccination draws in few new T cells.

Per the germline V gene, CDR1 is MNHEY and CDR2 is SVGEGT. The CDR3 has 14 amino acids. The J segment lost 6 bases and the V segment lost 5 bases, leaving 6 bases of the junction unmatched. TCRdb itself ran the RT-PCR reads through MiXCR, one entry per CDR3 protein. This sample has 500,000 to 600,000 distinct CDR3 sequences; about 15% occur once, and the top ten carry 11%. The V gene is TRBV6-2 or TRBV6-3, the J gene TRBJ2-7, with 11 bases identical to TRBD2. The input for sequencing was PBMCs from blood, taken 11 to 12 days after vaccination. The TCR sequence derives from a man aged 45-65 years who received an inactivated influenza vaccine. The CDR3 DNA sequence: TGTGCCAGCAGTACGACTAGCGGGATCTCCGAGCAGTACTTC. Translated: CASSTTSGISEQYF.